Reported below is one TCR beta chain. The sample originates from a study of neoadjuvant nivolumab and ipilimumab in lung cancer. Some clones are missing from TCRdb's copy, which holds only in-frame ones; the method was immunoSEQ multiplex PCR. The sample includes under 5,500 clones, approximately 80% of them seen just once. V was pared by 7 bases and J by 2 bases, with 16 bases between. The length of the CDR3 is 15 residues. The germline V gene encodes CDR1 SGHRS and CDR2 YFSETQ. This sample comprised normal lung tissue adjacent to the tumor, obtained after neoadjuvant nivolumab, alone or with ipilimumab, at or shortly before surgery. This clonotype originated in an adult with non-small cell lung cancer. Some clones in this sample may be carry-over from other donors' samples. This rearrangement joins TRBV5-1 to TRBJ1-3; D is ambiguous. The CDR3 protein is CASHTGDTTGNTIYF. The CDR3 nucleotides read TGCGCCAGCCATACCGGGGATACAACTGGAAACACCATATATTTT.